The clone carrying this T cell receptor (beta chain) was seen repeatedly, ten times or more. The diagnoses drew upon clinical symptoms, serum thyroxine and TRAb, thyroid ultrasound and orbital computed tomography. Researchers amplified the TCR beta CDR3 regions from RNA transcripts. When the TCR CDR3 underwent first-round RT-PCR, the HTBI primer set was used. Using its own MiXCR run on the multiplex PCR reads, TCRdb lists one record per CDR3 protein. The sample carries roughly 400,000 distinct CDR3 sequences, around 15% recorded once. These data are taken from a study of T cells in Graves' hyperthyroidism and ophthalmopathy. Germline V gene lookup returns CDR1 SNHLY and CDR2 FYNNEI. The CDR3 is 16 residues long. V lost 4 bases and J lost 2; bases outside the gene matches: 9.

This clonotype originated in a man aged 50 or older with Graves' ophthalmopathy. The sample consisted of blood. The chain is built from TRBV2 and TRBJ2-3; 7 bases map to TRBD2. This chain's CDR3 is CASSVEASGATDTQYF. Here the CDR3 DNA reads TGTGCCAGCAGTGTGGAGGCTAGCGGAGCCACAGATACGCAGTATTTT.